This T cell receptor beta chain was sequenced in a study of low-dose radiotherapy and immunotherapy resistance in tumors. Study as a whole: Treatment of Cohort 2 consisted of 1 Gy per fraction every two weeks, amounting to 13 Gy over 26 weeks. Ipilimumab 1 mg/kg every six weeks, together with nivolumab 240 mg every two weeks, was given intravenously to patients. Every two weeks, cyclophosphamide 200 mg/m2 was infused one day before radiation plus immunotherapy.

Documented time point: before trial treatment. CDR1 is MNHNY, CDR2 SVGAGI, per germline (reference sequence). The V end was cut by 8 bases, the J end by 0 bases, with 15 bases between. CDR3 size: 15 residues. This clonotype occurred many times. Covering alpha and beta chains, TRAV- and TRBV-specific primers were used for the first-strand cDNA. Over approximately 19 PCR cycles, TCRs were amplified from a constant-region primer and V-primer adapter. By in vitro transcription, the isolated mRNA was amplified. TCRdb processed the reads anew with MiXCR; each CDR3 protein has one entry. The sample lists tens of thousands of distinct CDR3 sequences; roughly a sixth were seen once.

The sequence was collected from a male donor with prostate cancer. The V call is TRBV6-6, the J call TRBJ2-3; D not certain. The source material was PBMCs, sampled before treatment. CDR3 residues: CASGLSDRSTDTQYF. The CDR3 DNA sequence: TGTGCCAGCGGTTTATCCGACCGCAGCACAGATACGCAGTATTTT.